Here is one T cell receptor (beta chain) with its context. V dropped 0 bases and J dropped 1 base, with 10 bases sitting between them. CDR1 LGHNA and CDR2 YNFKEQ come from the germline V gene. The CDR3 consists of 16 residues. This sample is drawn from a study of cytomegalovirus exposure and HLA in healthy donors. Study-wide context: In a later analysis, it was reported that the 110 or so validation repertoires had been produced on the same platform as the roughly 700 repertoires belonging to the first cohort.

Repertoires were generated with immunoSEQ multiplex PCR, while TCRdb's copy carries only in-frame clones and drops some. Of over 100,000 clones listed, about 90% are singletons. Material for sequencing was PBMCs. This chain joins TRBV4-2 and TRBJ1-5; D might be TRBD1 (6 bases). This clonotype originated in a woman between 18 and 30 years old in good health and CMV-seronegative. The CDR3 reads CASSQDAGQSNQPQHF. In DNA form, the CDR3 reads TGTGCCAGCAGCCAAGATGCAGGACAGAGCAATCAGCCCCAGCATTTT.